The present T cell receptor (beta chain) was sequenced within a study of cytomegalovirus exposure and HLA in healthy donors. Study-level results: When analyzed later, a missense DCLRE1C variant was found to be linked to TCR beta V- and J-gene trimming. Association of 16,951 TCR beta sequences with HLA alleles was found at 0.05 false discovery rate in a later analysis.

The CDR3 is 14 residues long. The ends were cut back, 5 bases at V and 9 bases at J, with 20 bases in the middle. Germline V gene data show CDR1 as SGHDT and CDR2 as YYEEEE. As regards this clone: Its target is unknown.

PCR used 60 Vbeta primers and 13 Jbeta primers. Data came from immunoSEQ multiplex PCR; TCRdb stores just in-frame clones and leaves some out. The sample has 130,000 or so clones, approximately 70% seen once. The chain has TRBV5-6 and TRBJ1-1, with D possibly matching TRBD1 (5 bases). The clonotype was recovered from a man aged 18 to 35 in good health and CMV-seronegative. Material for sequencing was PBMCs. As DNA, the CDR3 is TGTGCCAGCAGGCCTACAGGAACCCCCTACCAAGCTTTCTTT. It translates to CASRPTGTPYQAFF. Full variable domain (missing parts from reference TRBV5-6 and TRBJ1-1): DAGVTQSPTHLIKTRGQQVTLRCSPKSGHDTVSWYQQALGQGPQFIFQYYEEEERQRGNFPDRFSGHQFPNYSSELNVNALLLGDSALYLCASRPTGTPYQAFFGQGTRLTVV.